The rows below give T cell receptor beta chains drawn from one sample of a study of CD8 T cells in Susac syndrome. TCRdb analysed the immunoSEQ multiplex PCR reads with MiXCR anew, one entry per CDR3 protein. The data hold 250,000 to 300,000 distinct CDR3 sequences, with approximately 84% observed a single time. Sequenced material: CD8+ T cells from PBMCs. The receptors here all came from a human donor with multiple sclerosis. The conserved cysteine and the conserved F or W are not part of the CDR3 here. The D gene is left open where the match is weak. Size is stated for part of the rows, as once, few or many counts, or as a class when the clone is expanded.

D,J,V,size,CDR3
NA,TRBJ2-1,TRBV14,NA,ASSQDVGSYSYNEQF
TRBD1,TRBJ2-1,TRBV3-1,NA,ASSQDVGTGGYNEQF
TRBD1,TRBJ2-1,TRBV7-9,once,ASTTGETHNEQF
NA,TRBJ2-2,TRBV9,NA,ASSVGGAGELF
NA,TRBJ2-7,TRBV6-5,NA,ASSYSNGETSYEQY
NA,TRBJ1-2,TRBV27,NA,ASSPTVTYGYT
NA,TRBJ2-2,TRBV13,NA,ASSLRGMGTGELF
NA,TRBJ2-1,TRBV9,NA,ASASGAGLNEQF
NA,TRBJ1-2,TRBV5-5,NA,ASSLVFGGANYGYT
NA,TRBJ2-7,TRBV12-3/TRBV12-4,once,ASSPWGPGYEQY
TRBD1,TRBJ1-2,TRBV11-2,NA,ASSLLTGDNYGYT
TRBD1,TRBJ1-1,TRBV12-3/TRBV12-4,NA,ASRGQGYTEAF
NA,TRBJ2-1,TRBV28,NA,ASTSDAAEQF
NA,TRBJ1-2,TRBV19,once,ASSAQTEYGYT
NA,TRBJ2-7,TRBV6-1,few,ASSKFDGYEQY
TRBD2,TRBJ2-1,TRBV11-2,NA,ASSLESSGRDNEQF
TRBD2,TRBJ2-1,TRBV7-9,few,ASSSPSGSSYNEQF
TRBD1,TRBJ2-1,TRBV7-9,NA,ASSNRDSPHPNEQF
TRBD1,TRBJ2-7,TRBV6-2/TRBV6-3,NA,ASSTRQGAYRYEQY
TRBD2,TRBJ2-7,TRBV9,NA,ASSVVAGGLLSEQY
NA,TRBJ2-7,TRBV3-1,NA,ASSQSAEQWAYEQY
NA,TRBJ1-2,TRBV6-1,NA,ASSQTVPGPLRGGYT
NA,TRBJ2-1,TRBV9,NA,ASSAYPGRGETREQF
TRBD1,TRBJ2-1,TRBV5-1,NA,ASSFGDRAYNEQF
NA,TRBJ2-1,TRBV20-1,once,SARGRDQPSNEQF
NA,TRBJ2-1,TRBV18,NA,ASSTGLPTNEQF
NA,TRBJ2-7,TRBV27,NA,ASSFTLRGSSYEQN
NA,TRBJ1-5,TRBV20-1,NA,SARGPGGEYRHSNQPQH
TRBD2,TRBJ2-7,TRBV5-1,NA,ASSADSGSSREQY
NA,TRBJ2-3,TRBV7-3,NA,ASSLRTGPPDTQY
TRBD1,TRBJ2-6,TRBV7-9,NA,ASRPSGTGGSGANVLT
NA,TRBJ2-7,TRBV5-1,NA,ASSLNRLQPYEQY
NA,TRBJ2-7,TRBV7-9,NA,ASSLVSSGLYEQY
NA,TRBJ1-1,TRBV6-1,NA,ASSERHRGDTEAF
TRBD2,TRBJ2-7,TRBV20-1,NA,SARDPRTSLPHEQY
TRBD1,TRBJ1-1,TRBV3-1,once,ASSRPLQEGAGTEAF
NA,TRBJ1-2,TRBV7-9,NA,ASSLDNSYGYT
TRBD2,TRBJ2-2,TRBV7-9,NA,ASSPGIAGGANTGELF
TRBD1,TRBJ2-7,TRBV28,NA,ASRWTGRPYEQY
NA,TRBJ1-1,TRBV24-1,NA,ATSDRDDEAF